This T cell receptor (beta chain) was captured in a study of blood T cell repertoires in COVID-19. In the study overall: From the United States, Italy and Spain came samples of acute and convalescent COVID-19. The cDNA or gDNA used as material had been derived from T cells, B-cell-depleted T cells, or PBMCs.

V shed 2 bases and J shed 4 bases, with 14 bases lying between them. The CDR3 totals 15 residues. Germline V lookup: CDR1 SEHNR, CDR2 FQNEAQ (reference sequence). The age range of participants was about 18 to 95 years, with residence in about two dozen US areas. Participants reported their clinical history, and cohort assignment relied on those reports. Sequencing used immunoSEQ multiplex PCR; TCRdb keeps in-frame clones, though not all of them. The repertoire holds over 250,000 clones, with about 88% as singletons. This sequence originates from a young man with acute COVID-19. Sequenced: PBMCs or T cells enriched from blood (not recorded which). V usage is TRBV7-9 and J usage is TRBJ2-5; D perhaps matches TRBD2 (5 bases). The CDR3 region is CASSLRSSSVETQYF. The CDR3 region has the DNA TGTGCCAGCAGCTTAAGATCTAGCTCTGTAGAGACCCAGTACTTC.